This record covers a single T cell receptor (beta chain). The data stem from a study of T-cell memory formation after mild COVID-19. Deletions cut 0 bases from V and 5 bases from J, with 16 bases between. This CDR3 is 16 amino acids long. Per the germline V gene, CDR1 is MNHEY and CDR2 is SVGAGI. TCRdb re-called the 5' RACE reads with MiXCR, one entry per CDR3 protein. The table includes 40,000 to 60,000 distinct CDR3 sequences, approximately 12% detected once. This TCR was sampled from a man between 18 and 29 years old who had mild COVID-19 (a few samples of this study predate the infection). Cell type and time point are not known. The gene calls are TRBV6-5 and TRBJ1-2, with a tentative D call TRBD1 (5 bases). Specimen: PBMCs or a T cell subset sorted from them (not recorded which). CDR3 sequence reads: CASSYSLAGSLYGYTF. CDR3 in DNA: TGTGCCAGCAGTTACTCTTTGGCAGGGAGTTTGTATGGCTACACCTTC.